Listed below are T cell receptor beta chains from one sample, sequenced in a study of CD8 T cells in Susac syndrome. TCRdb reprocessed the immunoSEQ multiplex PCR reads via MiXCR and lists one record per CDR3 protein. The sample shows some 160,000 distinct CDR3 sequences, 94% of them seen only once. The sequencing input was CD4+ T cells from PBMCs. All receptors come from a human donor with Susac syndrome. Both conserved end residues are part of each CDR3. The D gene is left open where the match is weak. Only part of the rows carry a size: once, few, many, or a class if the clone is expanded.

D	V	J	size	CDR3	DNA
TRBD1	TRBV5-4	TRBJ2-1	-	CASRDGTGVHNEQFF	TGTGCCAGCAGAGATGGGACAGGGGTCCACAATGAGCAGTTCTTC
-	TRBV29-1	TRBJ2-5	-	CSVGGGQIQETQYF	TGCAGCGTCGGGGGTGGGCAGATACAAGAGACCCAGTACTTC
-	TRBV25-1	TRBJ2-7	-	CASSGGQYYEQYF	TGTGCCAGCAGTGGAGGACAGTACTACGAGCAGTACTTC
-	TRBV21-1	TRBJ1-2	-	CASSKRSSFTIYGYTF	TGTGCCAGCAGCAAAAGGTCGTCCTTTACTATCTATGGCTACACCTTC
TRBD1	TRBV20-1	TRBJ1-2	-	CSARDRAGGASGYTF	TGCAGTGCTAGAGATCGTGCAGGGGGCGCGTCTGGCTACACCTTC
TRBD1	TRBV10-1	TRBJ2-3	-	CASSEGDRGFADTQYF	TGCGCCAGCAGTGAGGGGGACAGGGGGTTCGCAGATACGCAGTATTTT
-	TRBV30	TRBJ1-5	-	CAWSADTFESQHF	TGTGCCTGGAGCGCGGACACCTTTGAGTCCCAGCATTTT
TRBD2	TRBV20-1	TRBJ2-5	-	CSARGDSSGGGYQETQYF	TGCAGTGCTCGTGGGGACTCTAGCGGGGGTGGGTACCAAGAGACCCAGTACTTC
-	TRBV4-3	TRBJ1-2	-	CASSQGRDNYGYTF	TGCGCCAGCAGCCAAGGGCGGGATAACTATGGCTACACCTTC
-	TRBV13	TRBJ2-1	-	CASSFFRPPSYNEQFF	TGTGCCAGCAGCTTTTTCCGCCCTCCCTCCTACAATGAGCAGTTCTTC
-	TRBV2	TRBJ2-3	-	CASSENGRDTQYF	TGTGCCAGCAGTGAAAACGGACGGGATACGCAGTATTTT
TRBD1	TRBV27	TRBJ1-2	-	CASKGTGAGGYTF	TGTGCCAGCAAAGGGACAGGTGCAGGGGGCTACACCTTC
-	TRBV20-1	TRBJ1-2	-	CSARRPDTYYGYTF	TGCAGTGCTAGGAGACCGGACACTTACTATGGCTACACCTTC
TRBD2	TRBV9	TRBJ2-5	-	CASSAHGRDQSAQETQYF	TGTGCCAGCAGCGCGCATGGGAGGGACCAGAGTGCCCAAGAGACCCAGTACTTC
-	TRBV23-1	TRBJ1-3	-	CASSHATSGNTIYF	TGCGCCAGCAGTCATGCGACCTCTGGAAACACCATATATTTT
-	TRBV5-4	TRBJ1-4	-	CASSQGTDEKLFF	TGTGCCAGCAGCCAGGGTACCGATGAAAAACTGTTTTTT
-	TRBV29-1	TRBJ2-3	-	CSVEGTTDTQYF	TGCAGCGTTGAAGGCACCACAGATACGCAGTATTTT
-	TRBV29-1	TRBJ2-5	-	CSVEADSRETQYF	TGCAGCGTTGAAGCGGACAGCAGGGAGACCCAGTACTTC
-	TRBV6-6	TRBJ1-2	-	CASSYQEYGYTF	TGTGCCAGCAGTTACCAAGAGTATGGCTACACCTTC
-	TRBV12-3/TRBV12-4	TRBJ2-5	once	CASSLGAQRRPQETQYF	TGTGCCAGCAGTTTAGGGGCCCAAAGGCGGCCACAAGAGACCCAGTACTTC
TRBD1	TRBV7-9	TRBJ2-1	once	CASSPQGYNEQFF	TGTGCCAGCAGCCCACAGGGGTACAATGAGCAGTTCTTC
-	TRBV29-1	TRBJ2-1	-	CSVESYNEQFF	TGCAGCGTTGAATCCTACAATGAGCAGTTCTTC
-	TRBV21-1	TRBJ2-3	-	CASSKVRRSTDTQYF	TGTGCCAGCAGCAAAGTCCGGCGGAGCACAGATACGCAGTATTTT
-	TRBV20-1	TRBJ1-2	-	CSASQDRTGYTF	TGCAGTGCCAGCCAGGACAGAACTGGCTACACCTTC
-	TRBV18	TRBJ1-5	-	CASSPGQLINNQPQHF	TGTGCCAGCTCACCCGGACAGCTCATCAACAATCAGCCCCAGCATTTT
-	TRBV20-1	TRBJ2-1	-	CSAPTGSGYNEQFF	TGCAGTGCTCCTACAGGTTCGGGATACAATGAGCAGTTCTTC
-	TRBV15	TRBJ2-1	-	CATSRDWRNRYNEQFF	TGTGCCACCAGCAGAGATTGGCGGAACCGCTACAATGAGCAGTTCTTC
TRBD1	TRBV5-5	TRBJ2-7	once	CASSLAGQGIYEQYF	TGTGCCAGCAGCTTGGCGGGACAGGGAATATACGAGCAGTACTTC
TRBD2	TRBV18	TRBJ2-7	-	CASSPAIPGGTGEQYF	TGTGCCAGCTCACCGGCGATCCCGGGGGGGACGGGGGAGCAGTACTTC
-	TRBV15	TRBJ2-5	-	CATSPRPQETQYF	TGTGCCACCAGCCCACGTCCCCAAGAGACCCAGTACTTC
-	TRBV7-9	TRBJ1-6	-	CASSQGRSNSPLHF	TGTGCCAGCAGCCAAGGACGCAGCAATTCACCCCTCCACTTT
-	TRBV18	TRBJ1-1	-	CASSATEANTEAFF	TGTGCCAGCTCAGCGACAGAAGCGAACACTGAAGCTTTCTTT
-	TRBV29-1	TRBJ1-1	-	CSSRMGDRNTEAFF	TGCAGCTCACGAATGGGGGACCGGAACACTGAAGCTTTCTTT
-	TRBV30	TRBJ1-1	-	CAWTDNRDTEAFF	TGTGCCTGGACGGACAACCGGGACACTGAAGCTTTCTTT
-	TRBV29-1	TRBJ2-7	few	CSVEDRRGYEQYF	TGCAGCGTTGAAGATCGCCGGGGCTACGAGCAGTACTTC
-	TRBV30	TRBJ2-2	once	CAWRASRGPATGELFF	TGTGCCTGGAGGGCTTCCCGGGGACCGGCCACCGGGGAGCTGTTTTTT
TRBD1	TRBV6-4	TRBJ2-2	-	CASSEDRASELFF	TGTGCCAGCAGTGAAGACAGGGCCTCGGAGCTGTTTTTT
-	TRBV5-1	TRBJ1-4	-	CASSPSSRGEKLFF	TGCGCCAGCAGTCCCTCTTCGAGAGGTGAAAAACTGTTTTTT
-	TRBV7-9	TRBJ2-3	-	CASSLTSDHATDTQYF	TGTGCCAGCAGCCTTACCTCGGACCATGCCACAGATACGCAGTATTTT
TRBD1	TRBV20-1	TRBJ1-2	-	CSARPRTGGAYYGYTF	TGCAGTGCCCGACCCCGGACAGGGGGCGCTTATTATGGCTACACCTTC
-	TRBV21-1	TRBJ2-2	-	CASSKEGQGTGELFF	TGTGCCAGCAGCAAAGAGGGACAGGGCACCGGGGAGCTGTTTTTT
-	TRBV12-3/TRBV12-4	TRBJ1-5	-	CASNIQGSNQPQHF	TGTGCCAGCAACATACAGGGAAGCAATCAGCCCCAGCATTTT
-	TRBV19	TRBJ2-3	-	CASSNAGNPTDTQYF	TGTGCCAGTAGTAACGCGGGGAATCCCACAGATACGCAGTATTTT
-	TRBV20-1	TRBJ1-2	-	CSARSGGHYGYTF	TGCAGTGCTAGGTCCGGGGGCCACTATGGCTACACCTTC
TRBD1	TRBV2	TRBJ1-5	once	CAGGQGDQPQHF	TGTGCCGGAGGACAGGGGGACCAGCCCCAGCATTTT
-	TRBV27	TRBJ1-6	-	CASSLSGDRSGGSPLHF	TGTGCCAGCAGTTTATCGGGAGACAGGTCCGGGGGTTCACCCCTCCACTTT